This T cell receptor (beta chain) was retrieved from a study of beta chain features in type 1 diabetes (dated by TCRdb to the late 2010s). Turning to the overall study: No differences in mean age, gender distribution, total cell number or subset yield were found between patients and healthy donors. Across all samples, fewer than 110,000,000 sorted cells were examined, and cell number per subset correlated strongly with RNA yield. Regulatory and stem cell-like memory subsets were isolated from only 8 patients and roughly eight healthy donors, whereas naive and central memory subsets came from all 30 or so donors. The study compared the TCRB repertoires of sorted circulating CD4+ T cell subsets in recently diagnosed type 1 diabetes patients with those in matched healthy donors. Results the study describes overall, beyond this receptor: Patients with type 1 diabetes made fewer insertions and deleted more nucleotides at VDJ recombination sites, implying thymic rearrangement abnormalities. Naive, central memory and regulatory TCRB repertoires appeared more similar among patients than among healthy donors. Because cDNA rather than genomic DNA was sequenced, highly expressing activated cells could have been over-represented, although no difference in activation and CD3 levels was found between groups. HLA sub-analyses involved small numbers of individuals, so any influence of HLA type on TCRB rearrangement remained unresolved. PCR might favor shorter templates, but patient and control samples were amplified and corrected together, so any skew would affect both groups equally. A moderate but significant shortening of TCRB CDR3 length was observed in type 1 diabetes patients in all four CD4+ subsets.

There are 17 amino acids in the CDR3, from cysteine to phenylalanine inclusive. Of all the DNA, just the CDR3 is kept, 51 bases in frame from base 1. Trimmed from V: 2 bases; trimmed from J: 1 base; junction bases lacking a gene match: 8. Taken from the germline V gene (reference sequence), the CDR1 and CDR2 loops are GTSNPN and SVGIG. This clone was observed a few times. Its antigen remains undetermined. No per-base quality is available; no much larger clone lies one base away. The High Capacity cDNA Reverse Transcription Kit was used to reverse transcribe all of the isolated RNA, meaning that expressed TCRB transcripts were what got sequenced. Deep immunoSEQ sequencing was performed on naive, central memory and regulatory T cell samples, with an average of approximately 4 million total reads per sample. Sorted cells were lysed in RLT buffer and RNA was extracted with DNase-treated RNeasy Micro or Mini kits, depending on cell number. Each cell subset was processed separately to prevent cross-contamination, with patient and healthy donor samples processed together. The immunoSEQ multiplex PCR was used to amplify TCRB sequences from cDNA, generating 87-bp fragments that spanned the CDR3 region. Sequencing of the amplicons was done on the Illumina HiSeq platform. The authors processed their data as follows. PCR bias was computationally corrected using synthetic template baselines, reads within Hamming distance 2 were collapsed, and singletons that could not be merged were discarded. By aligning reads against IMGT, V, D and J genes, CDR3 length, and insertions or deletions at six rearrangement sites were assigned. Within each subset, clonotype counts were normalized to sorted cell number, after which true diversity and Gini coefficients were computed with the tcR R package. The overlap coefficient, calculated on TCRB nucleotide sequences, was used to quantify repertoire sharing. TCRdb holds this immuneACCESS table with in-frame rearrangements only. Some clones are missing; in checked studies, unresolved V genes explain under half, and the rest has no known cause. V, J and clone size reflect that table, while D and trimming were determined from the DNA. This sample comprises around 180,000 clones, around an eighth of them detected only once. Less than 0.7% of the sample is taken by the ten largest.

From each donor, a single peripheral blood sample of about 110 mL on average was drawn into heparinised tubes. Using a panel that included CD45RO, CCR7, CD25, CD127, CD95 and CD27, naive, central memory, regulatory and stem cell-like memory CD4+ T cells were sorted on a BD FACSAria II. A purity above 98% was achieved for all sorted populations. PBMCs were isolated immediately by Lymphoprep density gradient centrifugation and stained directly without culture. So that batch effects would be minimized, each experiment stained and sorted samples in pairs, pairing one healthy donor with one patient. The chain uses TRBV30 and TRBJ2-2; 9 bases in the middle match TRBD2. The source of this sequence is a woman under 30 in good health. Sequencing was done on a sample of central memory CD4+ T cells from blood. The nucleotide sequence reads as follows: TGTGCCTGGAGTTTAATAGCGGGAGAACTGAACACCGGGGAGCTGTTTTTT. It translates as CAWSLIAGELNTGELFF.